This T cell receptor beta chain originates from a study of identical twins. Study results and caveats: Clonotypes of the beta chain that were abundant in cord blood carried fewer insertions (memory repertoires showed none).

With regard to this clonotype: Its antigen is currently unknown.

Germline V gene data show CDR1 as DFQATT and CDR2 as SNEGSKA (reference sequence). Trimming cost V 0 bases and J 4 bases; bases outside gene matches: 7. The CDR3 is 16 residues long. TCRdb re-called the 5' RACE reads through MiXCR, storing one row per CDR3 protein. The sample records some 440,000 distinct CDR3 sequences, 20% to 30% being singletons. The same data also went into a second study, on T cells expressing NK-cell markers. That paper notes: It remained uncertain whether the expanded NKG2C+ T cell clones were specific for HCMV antigens.

The rearrangement joins TRBV20-1 to TRBJ2-2; 8 bases line up with TRBD2. Sequenced sample: CD4+ T cells sorted from blood. This TCR was recovered from a woman aged 18 to 35 in good health. This chain's CDR3 is CSARDVAGPLTGELFF. In nucleotides, the CDR3 is TGCAGTGCTAGAGATGTAGCGGGGCCGCTCACCGGGGAGCTGTTTTTT.